Shown below are 28 T cell receptor beta chains from a single sample sequenced in a study of shared clonotypes between healthy human individuals. Here immunoSEQ multiplex PCR was the method, and the copy in TCRdb shows in-frame clones only, minus some. The data contain about 1.1 million clones, around three quarters of them singletons. Sequenced material: memory CD4+ T cells from PBMCs. Specified subset: CD45RA-negative fraction. The receptors stem from a young man in good health. Some clones in this sample may be carry-over from other donors' samples.

V gene TRBV15 combines with J gene TRBJ1-4, with TRBD1 identical over 7 bases. CDR1 and CDR2 from the germline V gene are LNHNV and YYDKDF (reference sequence). This CDR3 has 16 amino acids. With V trimmed by 1 base and J by 3 bases, 5 bases remained unmatched. Here the CDR3 DNA reads TGTGCCACCAGCAGAGGGCAGGGGGAGGCTAATGAAAAACTGTTTTTT. This sequence encodes CATSRGQGEANEKLFF.

This chain connects TRBV9 to TRBJ1-4; D is possibly TRBD1 (5 bases). Trimming took 0 bases from V and 3 from J, leaving 9 bases between them. The CDR3 has 15 amino acids. From germline, CDR1 is SGDLS and CDR2 YYNGEE. In DNA form, the CDR3 reads TGTGCCAGCAGCGTAGGCAGGGTGGCTAATGAAAAACTGTTTTTT. Its translation is CASSVGRVANEKLFF.

The chain recombines TRBV4-1 with TRBJ2-3, with 12 bases lining up with TRBD2. V dropped 4 bases and J dropped 5; count of bases not matched to a gene: 7. CDR3 length: 16 amino acids. The germline gives CDR1 MGHRA, CDR2 YSYEKL. CDR3: CASSPSGRAWEDTQYF. The CDR3 bases are TGCGCCAGCAGCCCTAGCGGGAGGGCCTGGGAAGATACGCAGTATTTT.

The chain uses TRBV9 and TRBJ2-5, with 7 bases lining up with TRBD2. This CDR3 region has 16 residues. Germline V gives CDR1 SGDLS, CDR2 YYNGEE. The trim removed 0 bases at V and 1 base at J, leaving 6 bases unmatched. CDR3 amino acids: CASSVGASGSQETQYF. The DNA of the CDR3 is TGTGCCAGCAGCGTAGGGGCTAGCGGTTCCCAAGAGACCCAGTACTTC.

The chain uses TRBV7-9 and TRBJ1-1, with 7 nucleotides matching TRBD1. This CDR3 has 12 amino acids. V was pared by 6 bases and J by 6 bases, with 4 bases of the junction left unmatched. Germline V gene sequence: CDR1 SEHNR, CDR2 FQNEAQ (reference sequence). The CDR3 is CASRSTGSEAFF. CDR3 DNA sequence: TGTGCCAGCAGATCGACAGGGTCTGAAGCTTTCTTT. The entire variable domain, with the rest obtained from reference TRBV7-9 and TRBJ1-1, is as follows: DTGVSQNPRHKITKRGQNVTFRCDPISEHNRLYWYRQTLGQGPEFLTYFQNEAQLEKSRLLSDRFSAERPKGSFSTLEIQRTEQGDSAMYLCASRSTGSEAFFGQGTRLTVV.

The chain joins TRBV6-5 to TRBJ1-6; D perhaps matches TRBD1 (6 bases). Trimming cost V 5 bases and J 7 bases, with 15 bases left between them. The germline CDR1 and CDR2 sequences are MNHEY and SVGAGI. The CDR3 consists of 15 residues. The CDR3 region is CASSTLQGSNSPLHF. The CDR3 region has the DNA TGTGCCAGCAGTACATTACAGGGCTCAAATTCACCCCTCCACTTT.

The J gene is TRBJ2-7, the V gene TRBV11-2, with 9 nucleotides matching TRBD1. Trimming cost V 6 bases and J 6 bases; bases outside gene matches: 15. This CDR3 comprises 16 residues. Per the germline V gene, CDR1 is SGHAT and CDR2 is FQNNGV. CDR3 amino acids: CASSKLSGTGYGEQYF. The CDR3 DNA follows: TGTGCCAGCAGTAAACTTTCCGGGACAGGGTATGGCGAGCAGTACTTC.

This chain links TRBV5-4 with TRBJ2-5; 8 nucleotides line up with TRBD1. CDR3 size: 16 residues. V lost 4 bases and J lost 2; bases outside the gene matches: 10. Germline values: CDR1 SGHNT, CDR2 YYREEE (reference sequence). CDR3 in DNA: TGTGCCAGCAGCCCAAACCGACAGGGGTGGCAAGAGACCCAGTACTTC. This codes for CASSPNRQGWQETQYF.

The chain links TRBV9 to TRBJ2-7, with D perhaps TRBD1 or TRBD2 (5 bases each). V lost 0 bases to trimming and J lost 3 bases, with 13 bases between them. This CDR3 is built from 15 residues. Per the germline V gene, CDR1 is SGDLS and CDR2 is YYNGEE. This CDR3 is CASSVGSGPIYEQYF. Written as DNA, the CDR3 is TGTGCCAGCAGCGTAGGTTCGGGGCCTATCTACGAGCAGTACTTC.

Comment on this clone: A far more abundant clone sits one base away, making this likely a read error. This chain connects TRBV7-2 to TRBJ2-2, with no clear D. V was trimmed by 2 bases and J by 1 base, leaving 5 bases between them. The germline CDR1 and CDR2 sequences are SGHTA and FQGNSA. CDR3 length: 14 residues. CDR3 residues: CASSLRQNTGELFF. DNA for the CDR3: TGTGCCAGCAGCTTACGACAGAACACCGGGGAGCTGTTTTTT. The full variable domain, with the rest looked up from reference TRBV7-2 and TRBJ2-2, is GAGVSQSPSNKVTEKGKDVELRCDPISGHTALYWYRQSLGQGLEFLIYFQGNSAPDKSGLPSDRFSAERTGGSVSTLTIQRTQQEDSAVYLCASSLRQNTGELFFGEGSRLTVL.

The CDR3 protein is CASSSGHSEKLFF. The CDR3 DNA reads as TGTGCCAGCAGCTCCGGCCACAGTGAAAAACTGTTTTTT. The J gene is TRBJ1-4, the V gene TRBV28; D ambiguous. V was cut by 6 bases and J by 7 bases, with 12 bases left in between. CDR3 length equals 13 residues. Germline assignment: CDR1 MDHEN and CDR2 SYDVKM.

The chain couples TRBV4-1 to TRBJ2-3; D unresolved. Per germline, CDR1 MGHRA and CDR2 YSYEKL. The V gene lost 4 bases and the J gene lost 8 bases, with 13 bases spanning the gap. The CDR3 runs to 13 residues. CDR3 amino acids: CASSLFNLGTQYF. The CDR3 region has the DNA TGCGCCAGCAGCCTTTTCAATCTCGGTACGCAGTATTTT.

The gene calls are TRBV19 and TRBJ2-7; the D gene is possibly TRBD1 (5 bases). Looked up from germline, CDR1 is LNHDA and CDR2 is SQIVND (reference sequence). The V gene lost 9 bases and the J gene lost 3 bases, with 15 bases spanning the gap. This CDR3 is built from 13 residues. CDR3 coding DNA: TGTGCCAGCCGCCAGCAGGGTGGCTACGAGCAGTACTTC. It encodes CASRQQGGYEQYF.

The rearrangement uses TRBV5-1 and TRBJ1-1; D call uncertain. Germline loops: CDR1 SGHRS, CDR2 YFSETQ. Between the trimmed V and J ends, which lost 2 bases and 3 bases, there was a span of 11 bases. This CDR3 contains 14 residues. CDR3 DNA sequence: TGCGCCAGCAGCTTTCGTGGGGAGGACACTGAAGCTTTCTTT. Residues: CASSFRGEDTEAFF.

The chain has TRBV11-3 and TRBJ2-7, with 8 bases that match TRBD1. The V gene's germline CDR1 is SGHNT and CDR2 YENEEA. This CDR3 region has 15 residues. The junction had 10 bases not matched to a gene; V was cut back by 3 bases and J by 6 bases. The CDR3 DNA sequence: TGTGCCAGCAGCTTCGCCTATGGACAGGGCAGCGAGCAGTACTTC. Encoded protein: CASSFAYGQGSEQYF.

This clone was counted a few times. The V gene is TRBV29-1, the J gene TRBJ2-1, with TRBD2 matching over 10 bases. This CDR3 spans 14 amino acids. CDR1 is SQVTM, CDR2 ANQGSEA, per germline. The trim removed 3 bases at V and 6 bases at J, leaving 5 bases unmatched. The DNA of the CDR3 is TGCAGCGTTGACCCCGGACTAGCGGTCAATGAGCAGTTCTTC. Its protein product is CSVDPGLAVNEQFF.

The chain carries TRBV2 and TRBJ1-2; TRBD1 might be the D (5 bases). Trimming took 3 bases from V and 8 from J, leaving 16 bases between them. Germline CDR1 and CDR2: SNHLY and FYNNEI. The CDR3 has 14 amino acids. The CDR3 region is CASSDRWGNHGYTF. In DNA, the CDR3 is TGTGCCAGCAGTGATAGGTGGGGCAACCACGGCTACACCTTC.

This sequence joins TRBV7-9 and TRBJ1-1; D is ambiguous. This CDR3 is built from 11 residues. Per the germline V gene, CDR1 is SEHNR and CDR2 is FQNEAQ (reference sequence). V lost 3 bases and J lost 10, with 9 bases in between. CDR3 in DNA: TGTGCCAGCAGCTTCCGGGAGACAGCTTTCTTT. Translation: CASSFRETAFF. Complete variable domain (other parts from reference TRBV7-9 and TRBJ1-1): DTGVSQNPRHKITKRGQNVTFRCDPISEHNRLYWYRQTLGQGPEFLTYFQNEAQLEKSRLLSDRFSAERPKGSFSTLEIQRTEQGDSAMYLCASSFRETAFFGQGTRLTVV.

J is TRBJ2-4 and V is TRBV7-2; D not resolved. From germline, CDR1 is SGHTA and CDR2 FQGNSA. This CDR3 spans 16 amino acids. V lost 1 base and J lost 8, with 18 bases in between. CDR3 sequence reads: CASSLEGPLTVDIQYF. The CDR3 nucleotides are TGTGCCAGCAGCTTAGAGGGTCCTCTTACGGTTGACATTCAGTACTTC.

The CDR3 nucleotides read TGTGCCAGCAGCTTCAAGGACCAAGAGACCCAGTACTTC. Protein: CASSFKDQETQYF. V gene TRBV7-9 combines with J gene TRBJ2-5, with D unclear. Germline values: CDR1 SEHNR, CDR2 FQNEAQ (reference sequence). The CDR3 has 13 amino acids. V lost 3 bases and J lost 0, with 5 bases in between.

This chain uses TRBV7-3 with TRBJ2-7; D may be TRBD1 or TRBD2 (5 bases each). V dropped 4 bases and J dropped 5 bases, with 15 bases sitting between them. The germline gives CDR1 SGHTA, CDR2 FQGTGA. The CDR3 runs 14 residues. The CDR3 DNA is TGTGCCAGCAGCTCTTCAGCGGACAAGGACGAGCAGTACTTC. It encodes CASSSSADKDEQYF.

CDR3 residues: CATSTDYDRGRTDTQYF. CDR3 coding DNA: TGTGCCACCAGCACCGACTATGACAGGGGCCGCACAGATACGCAGTATTTT. This rearrangement joins TRBV15 to TRBJ2-3; 8 bases align to TRBD1. Germline loops: CDR1 LNHNV, CDR2 YYDKDF (reference sequence). The junction had 10 bases not matched to a gene; V was cut back by 4 bases and J by 1 base. The CDR3 sequence is 17 residues long.

This clone has more than one count but fewer than ten. The chain uses TRBV6-5 and TRBJ1-2; D gene unclear. The CDR3 spans 15 residues. The V gene lost 3 bases and the J gene lost 0 bases, with 11 bases spanning the gap. Germline assignment: CDR1 MNHEY and CDR2 SVGAGI. The CDR3 nucleotides read TGTGCCAGCAGTTATACCGAAACCTCTAACTATGGCTACACCTTC. Translation: CASSYTETSNYGYTF.

This rearrangement joins TRBV5-4 to TRBJ2-1, with D perhaps being TRBD1 or TRBD2 (5 bases each). Trimming removed 0 bases from V and 1 base from J, with 8 bases in between. The CDR3 runs 15 residues. Looked up from germline, CDR1 is SGHNT and CDR2 is YYREEE (reference sequence). The CDR3 DNA is TGTGCCAGCAGCTTGGGGGGGTATTCCTACAATGAGCAGTTCTTC. Translated, it gives CASSLGGYSYNEQFF.

This chain uses TRBV5-1 with TRBJ2-5; D is unresolved. V lost 1 base and J lost 0, with 7 bases in between. This CDR3 spans 14 amino acids. Germline V gene data show CDR1 as SGHRS and CDR2 as YFSETQ. CDR3 nucleotide sequence: TGCGCCAGCAGCTTGACCACCAACCAAGAGACCCAGTACTTC. Protein product: CASSLTTNQETQYF.

This chain uses TRBV2 with TRBJ2-7; perhaps TRBD2 as D (6 bases). V was trimmed by 5 bases and J by 9 bases, leaving 11 bases between them. CDR1 and CDR2 (germline): SNHLY, FYNNEI. The CDR3 is made up of 11 amino acids. CDR3 sequence reads: CASSPAGGQYF. CDR3 nucleotides: TGTGCCAGCAGTCCGGCCGGGGGGCAGTACTTC. The full variable domain, completed using reference TRBV2 and TRBJ2-7, is EPEVTQTPSHQVTQMGQEVILRCVPISNHLYFYWYRQILGQKVEFLVSFYNNEISEKSEIFDDQFSVERPDGSNFTLKIRSTKLEDSAMYFCASSPAGGQYFGPGTRLTVT.

The V call is TRBV2, the J call TRBJ1-5, with TRBD1 identical over 8 bases. J was trimmed by 3 bases and V by 6 bases; bases with no gene match: 10. CDR1 is SNHLY and CDR2 is FYNNEI in the germline V gene. The CDR3 covers 16 residues. The CDR3 nucleotides read TGTGCCAGCAGAGGGGGCAGGGGGCAAAACAATCAGCCCCAGCATTTT. Translating it yields CASRGGRGQNNQPQHF.

Details on this clone: In the same sample, other DNA sequences code for this CDR3. The chain couples TRBV5-4 to TRBJ2-1; the match to TRBD2 covers 9 bases. Unmatched junction bases numbered 5, after V lost 4 bases and J lost 3 bases. Germline lookup yields CDR1 SGHNT and CDR2 YYREEE (reference sequence). The CDR3 extends over 15 amino acids. CDR3 sequence reads: CASSPGLAGYNEQFF. The DNA for the CDR3 is TGTGCCAGCAGCCCGGGACTAGCAGGCTACAATGAGCAGTTCTTC.